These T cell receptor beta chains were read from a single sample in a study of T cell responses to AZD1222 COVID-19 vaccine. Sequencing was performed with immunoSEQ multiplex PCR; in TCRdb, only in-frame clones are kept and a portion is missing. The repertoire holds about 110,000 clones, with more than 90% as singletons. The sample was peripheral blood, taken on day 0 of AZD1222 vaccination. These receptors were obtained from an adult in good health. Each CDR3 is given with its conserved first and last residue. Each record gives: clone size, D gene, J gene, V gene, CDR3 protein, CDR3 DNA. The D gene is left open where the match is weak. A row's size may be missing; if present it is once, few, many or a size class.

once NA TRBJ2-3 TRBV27 CASSLGHLRDTQYF TGTGCCAGCAGTCTCGGACACCTCAGAGATACGCAGTATTTT
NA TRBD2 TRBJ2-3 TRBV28 CASKVRGREDTQYF TGTGCCAGCAAGGTCCGCGGGAGAGAAGATACGCAGTATTTT
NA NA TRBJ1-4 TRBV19 CASSRGALNEKLFF TGTGCCAGTAGTCGGGGAGCTCTTAATGAAAAACTGTTTTTT
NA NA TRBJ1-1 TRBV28 CASSLLSPTEAFF TGTGCCAGCAGTCTATTAAGCCCCACTGAAGCTTTCTTT
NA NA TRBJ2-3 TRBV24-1 CATSDTAGITFADTQYF TGTGCCACCAGTGATACCGCCGGCATCACATTTGCAGATACGCAGTATTTT
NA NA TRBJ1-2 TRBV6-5 CASRATANLLYGYTF TGTGCCAGCAGAGCGACAGCCAACCTTCTCTATGGCTACACCTTC
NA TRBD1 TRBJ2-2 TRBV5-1 CASRTGGADTGELFF TGCGCCAGCAGGACAGGGGGCGCGGACACCGGGGAGCTGTTTTTT
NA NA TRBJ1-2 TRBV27 CASSFGTSAAGYTF TGTGCCAGCAGTTTCGGGACTTCGGCCGCTGGCTACACCTTC
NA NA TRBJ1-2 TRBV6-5 CASSWSRIQGAYGYTF TGTGCCAGCAGTTGGTCCAGGATACAGGGCGCTTATGGCTACACCTTC
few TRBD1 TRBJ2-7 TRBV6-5 CASSYYGRGLGYEQYF TGTGCCAGCAGTTACTATGGCAGGGGGCTGGGGTACGAGCAGTACTTC
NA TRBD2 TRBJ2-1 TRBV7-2 CASSLGLAGAYNEQFF TGTGCCAGCAGCTTAGGACTAGCGGGAGCTTACAATGAGCAGTTCTTC
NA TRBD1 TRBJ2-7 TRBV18 CASSPRDRGLGEQYF TGTGCCAGCTCACCACGGGACAGGGGTCTGGGAGAGCAGTACTTC
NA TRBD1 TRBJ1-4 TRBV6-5 CASSYQYRGSNEKLFF TGTGCCAGCAGTTACCAATACAGGGGGTCGAATGAAAAACTGTTTTTT
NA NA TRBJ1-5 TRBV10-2 CASSEGRYRYQPQHF TGCGCCAGCAGTGAGGGTCGCTACCGATATCAGCCCCAGCATTTT
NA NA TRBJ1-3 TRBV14 CASSQVKSSGNTIYF TGTGCCAGCAGCCAAGTTAAATCCTCTGGAAACACCATATATTTT
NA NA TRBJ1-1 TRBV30 CAWGRGAVNTEAFF TGTGCCTGGGGGCGAGGAGCGGTGAACACTGAAGCTTTCTTT
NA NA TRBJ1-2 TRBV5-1 CASSYTTANTGYTF TGCGCCAGCAGCTACACGACAGCAAATACTGGCTACACCTTC